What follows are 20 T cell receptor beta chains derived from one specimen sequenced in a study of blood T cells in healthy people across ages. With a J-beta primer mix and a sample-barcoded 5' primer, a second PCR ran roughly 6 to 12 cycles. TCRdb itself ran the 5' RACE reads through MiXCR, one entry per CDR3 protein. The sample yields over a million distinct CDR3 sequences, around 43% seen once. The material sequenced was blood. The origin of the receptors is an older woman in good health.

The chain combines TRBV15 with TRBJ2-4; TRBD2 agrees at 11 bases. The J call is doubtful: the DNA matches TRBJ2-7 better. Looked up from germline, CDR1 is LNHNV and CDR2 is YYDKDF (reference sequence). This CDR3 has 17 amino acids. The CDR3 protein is CATSRDLSSGRVYEQYF. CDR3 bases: TGTGCCACCAGCAGAGATCTGAGTAGCGGGAGGGTCTACGAGCAGTACTTC.

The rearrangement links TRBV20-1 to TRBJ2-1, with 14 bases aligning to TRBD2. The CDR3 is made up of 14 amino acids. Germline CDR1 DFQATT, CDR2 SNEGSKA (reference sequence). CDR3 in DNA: TGCAGCGCCCAGGGGACTAGCGGGAGTGGTGAGCAGTTCTTC. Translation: CSAQGTSGSGEQFF.

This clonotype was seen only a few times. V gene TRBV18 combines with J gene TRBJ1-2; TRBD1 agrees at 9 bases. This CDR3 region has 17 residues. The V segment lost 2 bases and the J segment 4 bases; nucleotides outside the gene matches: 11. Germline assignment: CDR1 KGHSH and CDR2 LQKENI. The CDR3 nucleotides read TGTGCCAGCTCACCATACGCTCCCGGGACAGGGCTCTATGGCTACACCTTC. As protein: CASSPYAPGTGLYGYTF.

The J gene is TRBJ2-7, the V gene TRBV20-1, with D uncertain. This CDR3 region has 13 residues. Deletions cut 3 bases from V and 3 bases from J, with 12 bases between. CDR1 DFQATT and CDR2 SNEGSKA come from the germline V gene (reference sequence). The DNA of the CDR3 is TGCAGTGCTAGCATCGTACCCCACTACGAGCAGTACTTC. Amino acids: CSASIVPHYEQYF.

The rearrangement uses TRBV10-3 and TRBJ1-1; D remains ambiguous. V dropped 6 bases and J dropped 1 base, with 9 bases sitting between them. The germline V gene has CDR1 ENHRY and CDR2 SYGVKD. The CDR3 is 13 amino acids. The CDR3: CAIRATGNTEAFF. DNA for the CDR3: TGTGCCATCAGAGCGACGGGGAACACTGAAGCTTTCTTT.

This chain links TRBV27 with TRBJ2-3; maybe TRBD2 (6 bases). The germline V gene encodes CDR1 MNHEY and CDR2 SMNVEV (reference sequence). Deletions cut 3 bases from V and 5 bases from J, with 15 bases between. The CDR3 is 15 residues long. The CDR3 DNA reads TGTGCCAGCAGTTTGGGGGTAGCGGTTCAAGATACGCAGTATTTT. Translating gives CASSLGVAVQDTQYF.

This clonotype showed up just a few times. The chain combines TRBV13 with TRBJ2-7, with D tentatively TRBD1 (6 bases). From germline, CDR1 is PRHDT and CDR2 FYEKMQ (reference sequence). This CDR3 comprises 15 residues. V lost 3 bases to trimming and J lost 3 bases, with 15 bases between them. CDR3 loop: CASSFAGQNGYEQYF. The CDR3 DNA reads TGTGCCAGCAGCTTCGCCGGACAGAATGGCTACGAGCAGTACTTC.

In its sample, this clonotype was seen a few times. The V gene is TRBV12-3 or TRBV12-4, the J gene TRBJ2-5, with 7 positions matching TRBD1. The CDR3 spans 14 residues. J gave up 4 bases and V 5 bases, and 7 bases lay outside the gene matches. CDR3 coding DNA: TGTGCCAGCAGTCAACGACAGGGTGGAGAGACCCAGTACTTC. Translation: CASSQRQGGETQYF.

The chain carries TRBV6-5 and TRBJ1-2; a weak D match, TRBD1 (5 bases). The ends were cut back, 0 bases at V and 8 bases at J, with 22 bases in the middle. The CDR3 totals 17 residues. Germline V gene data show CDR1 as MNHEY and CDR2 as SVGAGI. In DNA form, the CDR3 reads TGTGCCAGCAGTTACTCGACAGTGGTCAAGGACACGAAGGGCTACACCTTC. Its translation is CASSYSTVVKDTKGYTF.

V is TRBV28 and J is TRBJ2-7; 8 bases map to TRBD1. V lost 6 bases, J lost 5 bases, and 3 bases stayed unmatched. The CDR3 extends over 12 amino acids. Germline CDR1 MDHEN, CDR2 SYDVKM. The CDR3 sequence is CASRRTGHEQYF. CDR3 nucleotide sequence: TGTGCCAGCAGACGGACAGGGCACGAGCAGTACTTC.

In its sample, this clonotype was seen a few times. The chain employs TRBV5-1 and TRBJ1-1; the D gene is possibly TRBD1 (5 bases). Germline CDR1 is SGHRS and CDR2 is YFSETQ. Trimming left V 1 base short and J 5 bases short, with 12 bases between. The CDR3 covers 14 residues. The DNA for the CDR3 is TGCGCCAGCAGCTTGTGGGGCCGAGGGACTGAAGCTTTCTTT. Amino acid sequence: CASSLWGRGTEAFF.

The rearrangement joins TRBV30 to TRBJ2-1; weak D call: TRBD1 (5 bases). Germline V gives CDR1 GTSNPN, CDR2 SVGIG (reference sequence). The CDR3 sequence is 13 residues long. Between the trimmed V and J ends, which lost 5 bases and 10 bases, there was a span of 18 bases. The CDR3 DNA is TGTGCCTGGGGGAAGATAGGGGTCTACGAGCAGTTCTTC. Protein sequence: CAWGKIGVYEQFF.

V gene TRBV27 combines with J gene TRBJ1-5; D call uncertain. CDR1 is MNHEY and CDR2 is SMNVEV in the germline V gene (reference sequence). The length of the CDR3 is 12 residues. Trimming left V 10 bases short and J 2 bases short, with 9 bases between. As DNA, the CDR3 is TGTGCCATTGGACGAGGCAATCAGCCCCAGCATTTT. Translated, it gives CAIGRGNQPQHF.

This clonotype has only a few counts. The CDR3 sequence: CASSYSSGIRVEQYF. CDR3 bases: TGCGCCAGCAGTTATTCTAGCGGGATACGGGTCGAGCAGTACTTC. The genes are TRBV5-1 and TRBJ2-7; TRBD2 agrees at 9 bases. The junction had 12 bases not matched to a gene; V was cut back by 5 bases and J by 6 bases. The CDR3 totals 15 residues. Germline CDR1 reads SGHRS; CDR2 reads YFSETQ.

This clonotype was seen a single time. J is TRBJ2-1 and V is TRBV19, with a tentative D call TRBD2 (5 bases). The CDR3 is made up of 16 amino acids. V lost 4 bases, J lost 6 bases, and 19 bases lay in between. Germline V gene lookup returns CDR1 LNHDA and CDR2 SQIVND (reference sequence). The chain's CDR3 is CASSNTEGRVGNEQFF. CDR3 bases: TGTGCCAGTAGTAACACAGAGGGAAGGGTCGGCAATGAGCAGTTCTTC.

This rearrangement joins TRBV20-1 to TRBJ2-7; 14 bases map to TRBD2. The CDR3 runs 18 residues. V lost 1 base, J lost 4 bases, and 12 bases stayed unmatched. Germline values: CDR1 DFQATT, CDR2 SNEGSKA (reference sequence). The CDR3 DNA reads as TGCAGTGCTAGAGTCAGGGTAGCCGGGACTAGCGGGAGTTACGAGCAGTACTTC. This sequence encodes CSARVRVAGTSGSYEQYF.

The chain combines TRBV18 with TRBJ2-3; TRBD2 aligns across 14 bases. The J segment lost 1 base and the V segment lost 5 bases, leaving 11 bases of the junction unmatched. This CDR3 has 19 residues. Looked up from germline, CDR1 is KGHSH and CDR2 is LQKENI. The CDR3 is CASSSAPGLAGEGTDTQYF. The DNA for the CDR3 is TGTGCCAGCTCATCCGCTCCGGGACTAGCGGGAGAAGGCACAGATACGCAGTATTTT.

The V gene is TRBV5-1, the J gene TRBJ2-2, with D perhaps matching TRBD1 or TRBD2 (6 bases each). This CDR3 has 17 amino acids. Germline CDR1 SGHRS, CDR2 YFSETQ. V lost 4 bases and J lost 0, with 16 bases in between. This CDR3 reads CASSPGRGTPNTGELFF. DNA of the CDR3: TGCGCCAGCAGCCCGGGCCGGGGGACACCGAACACCGGGGAGCTGTTTTTT. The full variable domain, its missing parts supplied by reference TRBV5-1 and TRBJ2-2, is KAGVTQTPRYLIKTRGQQVTLSCSPISGHRSVSWYQQTPGQGLQFLFEYFSETQRNKGNFPGRFSGRQFSNSRSEMNVSTLELGDSALYLCASSPGRGTPNTGELFFGEGSRLTVL.

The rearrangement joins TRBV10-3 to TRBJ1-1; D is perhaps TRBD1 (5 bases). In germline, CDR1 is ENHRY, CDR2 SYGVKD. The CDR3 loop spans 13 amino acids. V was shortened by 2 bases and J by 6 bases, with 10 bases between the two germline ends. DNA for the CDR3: TGTGCCATCAGTGAGGGACAAGCCGCTGAAGCTTTCTTT. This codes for CAISEGQAAEAFF.

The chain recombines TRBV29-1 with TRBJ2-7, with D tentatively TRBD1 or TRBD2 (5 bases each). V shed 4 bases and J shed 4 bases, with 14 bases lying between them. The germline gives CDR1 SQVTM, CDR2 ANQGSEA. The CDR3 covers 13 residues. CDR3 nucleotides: TGCAGCGTTGGGGGGTGGTCCGGGTACGAGCAGTACTTC. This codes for CSVGGWSGYEQYF.